This T cell receptor (beta chain) is drawn from a study of T cell repertoires in cytomegalovirus infection. Study overall: Both CMV infection and a matching HLA type were indicated by public TCR beta signatures.

This CDR3 comprises 13 residues. CDR1 is KGHDR and CDR2 is SFDVKD in the germline V gene. V dropped 8 bases and J dropped 1 base, with 10 bases sitting between them. TCRdb passed the reads through MiXCR, listing each CDR3 protein once. The data contain around 310,000 distinct CDR3 sequences, 15% to 20% of them singletons. The sequence derives from a human donor in good health (CMV status not recorded). Some clones in this sample may be carry-over from other donors' samples. The rearrangement links TRBV24-1 to TRBJ1-1, with a weak D call TRBD1 (5 bases). The sample consisted of PBMCs. The CDR3 here is CATTGSENTEAFF. The CDR3 DNA follows: TGTGCCACCACAGGGTCGGAGAACACTGAAGCTTTCTTT.